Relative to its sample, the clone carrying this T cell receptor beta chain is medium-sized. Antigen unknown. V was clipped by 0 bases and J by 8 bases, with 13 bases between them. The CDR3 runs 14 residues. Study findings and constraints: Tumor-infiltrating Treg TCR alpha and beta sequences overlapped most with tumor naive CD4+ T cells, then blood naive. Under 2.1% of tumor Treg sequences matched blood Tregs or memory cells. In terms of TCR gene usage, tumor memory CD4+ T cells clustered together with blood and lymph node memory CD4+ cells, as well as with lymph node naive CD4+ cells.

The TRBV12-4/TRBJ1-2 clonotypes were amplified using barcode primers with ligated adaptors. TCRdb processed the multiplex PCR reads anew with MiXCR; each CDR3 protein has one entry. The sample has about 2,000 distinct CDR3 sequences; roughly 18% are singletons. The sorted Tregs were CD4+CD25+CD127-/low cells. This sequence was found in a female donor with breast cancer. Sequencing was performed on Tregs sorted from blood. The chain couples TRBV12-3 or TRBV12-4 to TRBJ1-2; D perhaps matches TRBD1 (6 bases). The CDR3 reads CASSLAQGFKGYTF. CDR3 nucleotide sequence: TGTGCCAGCAGTTTAGCGCAGGGGTTTAAGGGCTACACCTTC.